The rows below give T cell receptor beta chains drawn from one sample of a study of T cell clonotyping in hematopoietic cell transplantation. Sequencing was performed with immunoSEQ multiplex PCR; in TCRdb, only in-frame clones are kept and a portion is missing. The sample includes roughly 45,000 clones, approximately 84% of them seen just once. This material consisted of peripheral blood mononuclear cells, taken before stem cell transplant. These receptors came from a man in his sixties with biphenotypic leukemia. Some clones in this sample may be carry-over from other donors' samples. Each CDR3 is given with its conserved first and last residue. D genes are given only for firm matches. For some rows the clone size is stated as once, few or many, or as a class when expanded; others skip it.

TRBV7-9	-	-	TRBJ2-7	TGTGCCAGCAGCTTAGGACCCTCCTACGAGCAGTACTTC	CASSLGPSYEQYF
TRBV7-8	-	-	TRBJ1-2	TGTGCCAGCAGCTCGTCGGGTTACGGTGGCTACACCTTC	CASSSSGYGGYTF
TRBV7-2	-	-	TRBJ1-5	TGTGCCAGCAGCTTAGTGGGAAGCAATCAGCCCCAGCATTTT	CASSLVGSNQPQHF
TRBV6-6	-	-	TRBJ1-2	TGTGCCAGCTCGCCGCTCAGTGGGGGCTACACCTTC	CASSPLSGGYTF
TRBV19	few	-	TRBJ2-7	TGTGCCAGTAGCATGGGGCCTTCCTACGAGCAGTACTTC	CASSMGPSYEQYF
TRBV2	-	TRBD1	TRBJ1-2	TGTGCCAGCAGTGCCAGGACAGGGAACTATGGCTACACCTTC	CASSARTGNYGYTF
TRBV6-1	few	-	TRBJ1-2	TGTGCCAGCAGTTCACAGGGCCGTGGCTACACCTTC	CASSSQGRGYTF
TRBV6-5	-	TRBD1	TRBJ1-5	TGTGCCAGCAGCCTCAGGGGGCAGCCCCAGCATTTT	CASSLRGQPQHF
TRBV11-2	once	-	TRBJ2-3	TGTGCCAGCAGCTTACACGGAAGGGACACAGATACGCAGTATTTT	CASSLHGRDTDTQYF
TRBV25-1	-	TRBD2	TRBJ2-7	TGTGCCAGCAGTGATCGGGCGGGAGGGTACGAGCAGTACTTC	CASSDRAGGYEQYF
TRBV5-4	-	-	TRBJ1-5	TGTGCCAGCAGCTTGGGAGGTGGCGGGGCCCAGCATTTT	CASSLGGGGAQHF
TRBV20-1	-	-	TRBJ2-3	TGCAGTGCTCTCGGACAGCAGCAGTATTTT	CSALGQQQYF
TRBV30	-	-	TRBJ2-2	TGTGCCTGGAGTCTCCACGGGGAGCTGTTTTTT	CAWSLHGELFF
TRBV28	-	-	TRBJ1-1	TGTGCCAGCAGTTCCTACGGAGGGGAGGGCACTGAAGCTTTCTTT	CASSSYGGEGTEAFF
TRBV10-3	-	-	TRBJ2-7	TGTGCCATCAGTGACCGCCTACTGCGGGAGCAGTACTTC	CAISDRLLREQYF
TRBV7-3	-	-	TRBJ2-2	TGTGCCAGCAGCTTAGATATGACCGGGGAGCTGTTTTTT	CASSLDMTGELFF
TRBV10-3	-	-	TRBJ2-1	TGTGCCATCAAGGGGGAAAGCTCCTACAATGAGCAGTTCTTC	CAIKGESSYNEQFF
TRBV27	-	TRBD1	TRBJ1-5	TGTGCCAGCAGCCGGGACAGGAAACTTAGCAATCAGCCCCAGCATTTT	CASSRDRKLSNQPQHF
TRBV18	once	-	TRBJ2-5	TGTGCCAGCTCACCGCGGGGCGGGATTATCGAGACCCAGTACTTC	CASSPRGGIIETQYF
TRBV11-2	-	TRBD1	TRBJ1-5	TGTGCCAGCAGCCTGAACCCGGGACAGGGGGCCGTTTGCAATCAGCCCCAGCATTTT	CASSLNPGQGAVCNQPQHF
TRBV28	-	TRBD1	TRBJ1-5	TGTGCCAGCAGTTTTCGGACAGGGGGGACCGATCAGCCCCAGCATTTT	CASSFRTGGTDQPQHF
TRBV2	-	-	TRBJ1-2	TGTGCCAGCAGTGAGCGCAGAGTTCTTAACTATGGCTACACCTTC	CASSERRVLNYGYTF
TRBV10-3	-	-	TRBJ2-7	TGTGCCACCGCGCCCACAGAGGGCTACGAGCAGTACTTC	CATAPTEGYEQYF
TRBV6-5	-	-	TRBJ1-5	TGTGCCAGCAGTTCCCCGAATCAGCCCCAGCATTTT	CASSSPNQPQHF
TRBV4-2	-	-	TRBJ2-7	TGTGCCAGCAGCCGGGACATGGGCGCCTACGAGCAGTACTTC	CASSRDMGAYEQYF
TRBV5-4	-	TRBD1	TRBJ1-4	TGTGCCAGCAGCAGGACAGGGCTGGCGGCTAATGAAAAACTGTTTTTT	CASSRTGLAANEKLFF
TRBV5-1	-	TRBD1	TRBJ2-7	TGCGCCAGCAGCCTAACTGCCGGGACAGGGGTAACCTACGAGCAGTACTTC	CASSLTAGTGVTYEQYF
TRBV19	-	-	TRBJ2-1	TGTGCCAGTAGTTCTCCGGGACGGAGCTCCTACAATGAGCAGTTCTTC	CASSSPGRSSYNEQFF
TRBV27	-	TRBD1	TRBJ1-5	TGTGCCAGCAGCCCCATCCGACAGGGGGCTTGGCCCCAGCATTTT	CASSPIRQGAWPQHF
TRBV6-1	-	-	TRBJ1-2	TGTGCCAGCAGGTACAGGGAGCGAGAAGATGGCTACACCTTC	CASRYREREDGYTF
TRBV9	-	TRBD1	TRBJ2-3	TGTGCCAGCAGCGGCGGGACAGGGTGGGGAGATACGCAGTATTTT	CASSGGTGWGDTQYF
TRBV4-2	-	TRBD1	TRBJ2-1	TGTGCCAGCAGCCAAGAGGAGTCCCAGGGGGAGTCCTACAATGAGCAGTTCTTC	CASSQEESQGESYNEQFF
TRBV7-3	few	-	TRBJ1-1	TGTGCCAGCAGCTATTGGTCGGAGTCTGAAGCTTTCTTT	CASSYWSESEAFF
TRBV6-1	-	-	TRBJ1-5	TGTGCCAGCAGTGCCCAAAATTCCAATCAGCCCCAGCATTTT	CASSAQNSNQPQHF